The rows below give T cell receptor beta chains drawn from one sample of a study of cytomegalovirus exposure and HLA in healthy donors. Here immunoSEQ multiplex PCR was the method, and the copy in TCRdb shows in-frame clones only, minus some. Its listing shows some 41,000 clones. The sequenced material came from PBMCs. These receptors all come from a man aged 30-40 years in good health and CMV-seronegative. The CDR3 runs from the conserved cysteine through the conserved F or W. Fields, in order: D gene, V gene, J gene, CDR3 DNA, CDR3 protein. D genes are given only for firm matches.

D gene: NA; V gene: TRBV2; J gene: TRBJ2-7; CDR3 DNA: TGTGCCACCAAAACGGAGTCCTACGAGCAGTACTTC; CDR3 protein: CATKTESYEQYF
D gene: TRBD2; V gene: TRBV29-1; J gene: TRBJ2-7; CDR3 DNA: TGCAGCGTTGGAGACCGACTAGCGGGAGTCGCCTACGAGCAGTACTTC; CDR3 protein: CSVGDRLAGVAYEQYF
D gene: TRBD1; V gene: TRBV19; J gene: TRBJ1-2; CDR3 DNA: TGTGCCAGTAGTAAAAAGGACAGGGATTATGGCTACACCTTC; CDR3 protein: CASSKKDRDYGYTF
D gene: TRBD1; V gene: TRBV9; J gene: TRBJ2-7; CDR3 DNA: TGTGCCAGCAGCGTAGTTGGGACAGGGGGCTCCGAGCAGTACTTC; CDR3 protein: CASSVVGTGGSEQYF
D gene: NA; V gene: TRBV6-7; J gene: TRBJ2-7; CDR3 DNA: TGTGCCAGCAGCGCCCGGGTCGGAGACCTCGAGCAGTACTTC; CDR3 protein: CASSARVGDLEQYF
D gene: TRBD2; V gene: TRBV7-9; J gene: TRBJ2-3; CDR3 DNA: TGTGCCAGCAGCCTGATACTAGCGGCCACAGATACGCAGTATTTT; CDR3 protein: CASSLILAATDTQYF
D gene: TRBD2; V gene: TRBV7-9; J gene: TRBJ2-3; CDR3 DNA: TGTGCCAGCAGCTTAACTAGCGGGAGTATAGATACGCAGTATTTT; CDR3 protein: CASSLTSGSIDTQYF
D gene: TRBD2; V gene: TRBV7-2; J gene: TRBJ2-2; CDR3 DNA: TGTGCCAGCAGCGGTAGGACTAGTTTTGGCGCCGGGGAGCTGTTTTTT; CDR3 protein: CASSGRTSFGAGELFF
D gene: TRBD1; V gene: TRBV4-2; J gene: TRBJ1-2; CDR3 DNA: TGTGCCAGCAGCCAAGATCGGGACAGGGGGAATGGCTACACCTTC; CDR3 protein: CASSQDRDRGNGYTF
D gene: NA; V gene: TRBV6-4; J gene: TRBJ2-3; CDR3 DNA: TGTGCCAGCAGTGCCGGGACTAGCACAGATACGCAGTATTTT; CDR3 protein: CASSAGTSTDTQYF
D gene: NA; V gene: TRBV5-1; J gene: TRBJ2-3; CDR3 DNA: TGCGCCAGCAGCTTGGACGGGACTAGCACAGATACGCAGTATTTT; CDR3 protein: CASSLDGTSTDTQYF
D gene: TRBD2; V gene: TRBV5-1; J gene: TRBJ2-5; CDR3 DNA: TGCGCCAGCAGCTTGGCCCAGACTAGCGGACATAGTAACCAAGAGACCCAGTACTTC; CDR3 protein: CASSLAQTSGHSNQETQYF
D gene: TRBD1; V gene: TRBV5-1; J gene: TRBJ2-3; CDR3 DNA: TGCGCCAGCAGCGTGACAGGGGACACAGATACGCAGTATTTT; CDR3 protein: CASSVTGDTDTQYF
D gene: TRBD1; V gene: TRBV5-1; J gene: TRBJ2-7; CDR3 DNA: TGCGCCAGCAGCCCCCGACAGGGTTCCTACGAGCAGTACTTC; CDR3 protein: CASSPRQGSYEQYF
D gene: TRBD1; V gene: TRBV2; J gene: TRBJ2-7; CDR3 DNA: TGTGCCAGCAGGCAGGGGGCTGCCTACGAGCAGTACTTC; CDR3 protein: CASRQGAAYEQYF
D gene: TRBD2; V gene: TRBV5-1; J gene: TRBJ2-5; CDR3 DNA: TGCGCCAGCAGCACCGGACTAGCGGGGGGAAGAATCCAAGAGACCCAGTACTTC; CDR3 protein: CASSTGLAGGRIQETQYF
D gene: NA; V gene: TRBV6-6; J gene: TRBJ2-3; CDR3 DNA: TGTGCCAGCAGTTACTCCCCCCGGGACTCAACAGATACGCAGTATTTT; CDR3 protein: CASSYSPRDSTDTQYF
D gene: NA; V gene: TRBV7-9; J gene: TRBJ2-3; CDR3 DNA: TGTGCCAGCAGCCCAGGACTAAAGAGCACAGATACGCAGTATTTT; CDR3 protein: CASSPGLKSTDTQYF
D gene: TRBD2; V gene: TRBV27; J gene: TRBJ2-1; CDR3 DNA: TGTGCCAGCAGTCCCCCCAGACTAGCGGACAATGGACGGCAGTTCTTC; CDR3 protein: CASSPPRLADNGRQFF
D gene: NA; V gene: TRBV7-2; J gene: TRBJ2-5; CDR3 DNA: TGTGCCAGCAGCAAACAAAACACGGAGACCCAGTACTTC; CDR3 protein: CASSKQNTETQYF
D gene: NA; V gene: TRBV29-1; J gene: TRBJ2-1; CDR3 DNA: TGCAGCGTTGGTCTCAGCTCCTACAATGAGCAGTTCTTC; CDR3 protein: CSVGLSSYNEQFF
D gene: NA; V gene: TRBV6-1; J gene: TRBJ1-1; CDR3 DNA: TGTGCCAGCAGGGAGGCGTCGGCTGAAGCTTTCTTT; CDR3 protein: CASREASAEAFF
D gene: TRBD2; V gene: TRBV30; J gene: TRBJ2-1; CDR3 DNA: TGTGCCGGGAGGTTACTTAGCGGGGGTTACAATGAGCAGTTCTTC; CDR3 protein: CAGRLLSGGYNEQFF
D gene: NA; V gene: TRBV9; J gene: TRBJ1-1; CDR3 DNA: TGTGCCAGCAGCGTAGGCCCCAAGATGGGGGGGCCGGGCGAAGCTTTCTTT; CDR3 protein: CASSVGPKMGGPGEAFF
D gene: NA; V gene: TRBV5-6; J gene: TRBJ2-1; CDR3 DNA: TGTGCCAGCAGCTCTGACTTCTACAATGAGCAGTTCTTC; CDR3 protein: CASSSDFYNEQFF
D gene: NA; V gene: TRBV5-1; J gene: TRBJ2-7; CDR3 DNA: TGCGCCAGCAGACGAGCACCCTCAGGAGAGCAGTACTTC; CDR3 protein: CASRRAPSGEQYF
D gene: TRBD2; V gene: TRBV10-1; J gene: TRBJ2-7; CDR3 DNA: TGCGCCAGCAGTGAATCTCTCGGGAGGCGGGACGAGCAGTACTTC; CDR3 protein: CASSESLGRRDEQYF
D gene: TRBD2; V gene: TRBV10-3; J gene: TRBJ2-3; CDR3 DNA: TGTGCCATCAGTGAGTTTCCCCCGCTAGCGGACACAGATACGCAGTATTTT; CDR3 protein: CAISEFPPLADTDTQYF
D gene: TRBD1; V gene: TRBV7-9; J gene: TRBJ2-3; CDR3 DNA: TGTGCCAGCAGCCCAGGGGGCCCAGATACGCAGTATTTT; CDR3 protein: CASSPGGPDTQYF
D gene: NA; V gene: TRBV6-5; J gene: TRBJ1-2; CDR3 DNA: TGTGCCAGCAGCCCTCACATGGTTGCATATGGCTACACCTTC; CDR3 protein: CASSPHMVAYGYTF
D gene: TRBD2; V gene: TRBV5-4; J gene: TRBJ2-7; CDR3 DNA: TGTGCCAGCAGCGGGCCGGGACTAGTTTCTGTCGAGCAGTACTTC; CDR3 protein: CASSGPGLVSVEQYF
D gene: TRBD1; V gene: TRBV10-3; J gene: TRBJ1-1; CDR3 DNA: TGTGCCATCAGGACAGGGGGCGAAGGGACTGAAGCTTTCTTT; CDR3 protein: CAIRTGGEGTEAFF
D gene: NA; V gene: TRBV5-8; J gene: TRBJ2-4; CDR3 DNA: TGTGCCAGCAGCGCACCCCCAGGGTCCCCGTACTTC; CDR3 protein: CASSAPPGSPYF
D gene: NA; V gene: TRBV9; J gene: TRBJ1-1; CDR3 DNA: TGTGCCAGCGGGCAGGGGACCACTGAAGCTTTCTTT; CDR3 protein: CASGQGTTEAFF
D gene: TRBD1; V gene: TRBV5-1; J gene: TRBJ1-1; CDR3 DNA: TGCGCCAGCAGTTCGGGACAGTTGAACACTGAAGCTTTCTTT; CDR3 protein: CASSSGQLNTEAFF
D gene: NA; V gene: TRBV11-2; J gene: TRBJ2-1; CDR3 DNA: TGTGCCAGCAGGGCGGACAATGAGCAGTTCTTC; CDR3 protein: CASRADNEQFF
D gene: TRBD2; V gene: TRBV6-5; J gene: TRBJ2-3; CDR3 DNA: TGTGCCAGCAGTTACAGTGGCGGGAGGAGCACAGATACGCAGTATTTT; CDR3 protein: CASSYSGGRSTDTQYF
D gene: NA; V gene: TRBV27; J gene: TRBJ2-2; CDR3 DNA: TGTGCCAGCAGTACATTAAGCACCGGGGAGCTGTTTTTT; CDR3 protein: CASSTLSTGELFF
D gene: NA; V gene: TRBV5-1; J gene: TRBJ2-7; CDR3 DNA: TGCGCCAGCAGCTTGCGAGTTGGCATCACCCCTAGCGAGCAGTACTTC; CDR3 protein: CASSLRVGITPSEQYF
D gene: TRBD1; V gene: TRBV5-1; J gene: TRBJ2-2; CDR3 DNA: TGCGCCAGCAGGGCCGGGACAGGGTTCGGGGAGCTGTTTTTT; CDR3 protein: CASRAGTGFGELFF
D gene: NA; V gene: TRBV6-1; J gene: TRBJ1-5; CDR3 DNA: TGTGCCAGCAGTGACAGCGAAACTTATAGCAATCAGCCCCAGCATTTT; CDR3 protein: CASSDSETYSNQPQHF
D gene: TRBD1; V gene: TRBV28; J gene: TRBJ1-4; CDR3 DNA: TGTGCCAGCAGTTCACGGACAGGGGGCAAGTTTGAAAAACTGTTTTTT; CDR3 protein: CASSSRTGGKFEKLFF
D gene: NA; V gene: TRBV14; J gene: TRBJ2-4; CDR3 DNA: TGTGCCAGCAGCCAAGATAGCGGCCTCCCAAGGAACATTCAGTACTTC; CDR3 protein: CASSQDSGLPRNIQYF
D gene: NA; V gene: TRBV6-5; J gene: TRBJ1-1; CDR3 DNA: TGTGCCAGCAGGAAGAGCGGGGGTGAAGCTTTCTTT; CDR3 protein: CASRKSGGEAFF
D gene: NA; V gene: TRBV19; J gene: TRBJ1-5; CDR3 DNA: TGTGCCAGTAGTATAGGCCTAGGACAGCCCCAGCATTTT; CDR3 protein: CASSIGLGQPQHF
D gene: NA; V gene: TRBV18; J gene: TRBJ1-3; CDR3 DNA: TGTGCCAGCTCACCGGAAGGCCCAGGGGGAAACACCATATATTTT; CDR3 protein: CASSPEGPGGNTIYF
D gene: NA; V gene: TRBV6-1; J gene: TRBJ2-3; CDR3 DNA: TGTGCCAGCAGTGAAGGTTCTGGCACAGATACGCAGTATTTT; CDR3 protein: CASSEGSGTDTQYF
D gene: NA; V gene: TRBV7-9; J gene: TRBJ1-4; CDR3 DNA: TGTGCCAGCAGCTCGGGACTGCCTAATGAAAAACTGTTTTTT; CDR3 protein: CASSSGLPNEKLFF
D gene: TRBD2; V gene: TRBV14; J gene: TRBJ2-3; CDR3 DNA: TGTGCCAGCACAGGAGCGGGGCGACTGGATACGCAGTATTTT; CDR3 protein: CASTGAGRLDTQYF
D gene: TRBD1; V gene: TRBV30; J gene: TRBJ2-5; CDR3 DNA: TGTGCCTGGAGAATTGAGGGGGCGGGTTCGGAGACCCAGTACTTC; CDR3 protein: CAWRIEGAGSETQYF
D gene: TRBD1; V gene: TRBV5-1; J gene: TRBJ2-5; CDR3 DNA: TGCGCCAGCAGCTGGGGACAGGGACAAGAGACCCAGTACTTC; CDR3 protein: CASSWGQGQETQYF
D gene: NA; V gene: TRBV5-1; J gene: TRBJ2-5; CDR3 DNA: TGCGCCAGCAAGTGGGGGGACCAAGAGACCCAGTACTTC; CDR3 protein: CASKWGDQETQYF
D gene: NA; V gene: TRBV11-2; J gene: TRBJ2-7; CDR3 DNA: TGTGCCAGCAGCTTAGATGAGGGATTTCCTTACGAGCAGTACTTC; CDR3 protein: CASSLDEGFPYEQYF
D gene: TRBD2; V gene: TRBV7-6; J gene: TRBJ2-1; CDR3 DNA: TGTGCCAGCAGCTTAAGTCCTAGCGGGGGACGTGAGCAGTTCTTC; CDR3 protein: CASSLSPSGGREQFF
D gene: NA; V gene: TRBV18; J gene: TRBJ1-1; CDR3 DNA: TGTGCCAGCTCACCGGGACAACAGAACACTGAAGCTTTCTTT; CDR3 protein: CASSPGQQNTEAFF
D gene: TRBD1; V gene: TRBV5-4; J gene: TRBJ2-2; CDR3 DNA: TGTGCCAGCAGCTTGGGGCTAACAGGGGTGAACACCGGGGAGCTGTTTTTT; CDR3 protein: CASSLGLTGVNTGELFF
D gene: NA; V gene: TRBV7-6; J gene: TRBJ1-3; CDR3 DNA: TGTGCCAGCAGCTTAGCCCCCCCGGGATCTGGAAACAACATATATTTT; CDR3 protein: CASSLAPPGSGNNIYF